The 27 T cell receptor beta chains in this list originate from one sample, sequenced in a study of T cell changes during pregnancy in multiple sclerosis. Measured with immunoSEQ multiplex PCR; TCRdb has only the in-frame clones, and not every one. The data show about 93,000 clones, 85% to 95% seen once. The input for sequencing was peripheral blood, taken after pregnancy. These receptors were collected from a female donor with multiple sclerosis, enrolled in a pregnancy study.

V and J are TRBV4-1 and TRBJ2-7; 8 positions match TRBD1. Germline V gene sequence: CDR1 MGHRA, CDR2 YSYEKL. This CDR3 is built from 15 residues. Losses at the gene ends were 4 bases for V and 5 bases for J; bases not matched to a gene: 10. The CDR3 nucleotides read TGCGCCAGCAGCCGCACCCGGGACAGGCTAGACGAGCAGTACTTC. Residues: CASSRTRDRLDEQYF.

The rearrangement links TRBV7-9 to TRBJ2-5, with D maybe TRBD2 (5 bases). The CDR3 is 14 residues long. Germline V gene data show CDR1 as SEHNR and CDR2 as FQNEAQ (reference sequence). The V gene lost 6 bases and the J gene lost 3 bases, with 14 bases spanning the gap. The CDR3 here is CASRGPGSKETQYF. The CDR3 DNA is TGTGCCAGCAGGGGTCCGGGATCTAAAGAGACCCAGTACTTC.

The chain recombines TRBV30 with TRBJ2-5; possible D gene TRBD2, 5 bases. Germline V gene sequence: CDR1 GTSNPN, CDR2 SVGIG (reference sequence). This CDR3 is built from 14 residues. V gave up 0 bases and J gave up 4 bases, with 12 bases separating them. CDR3 DNA sequence: TGTGCCTGGAGTGTACTTGGCAGCGGAGAGACCCAGTACTTC. Translating it yields CAWSVLGSGETQYF. Filled out from reference TRBV30 and TRBJ2-5, the complete variable domain reads SQTIHQWPATLVQPVGSPLSLECTVEGTSNPNLYWYRQAAGRGLQLLFYSVGIGQISSEVPQNLSASRPQDRQFILSSKKLLLSDSGFYLCAWSVLGSGETQYFGPGTRLLVL.

The genes are TRBV4-1 and TRBJ1-4, with D unclear. Trimming took off 4 bases at V and 0 bases at J, with 9 bases between the two ends. CDR3 size: 15 residues. Germline V lookup: CDR1 MGHRA, CDR2 YSYEKL. DNA of the CDR3: TGCGCCAGCAGCCCGGGTCTTGCAACTAATGAAAAACTGTTTTTT. Translated: CASSPGLATNEKLFF.

The V gene is TRBV18, the J gene TRBJ2-7; 9 positions match TRBD1. The germline gives CDR1 KGHSH, CDR2 LQKENI. CDR3 size: 14 residues. Unmatched junction bases numbered 9, after V lost 10 bases and J lost 2 bases. Here the CDR3 reads CATVQDRGTYEQYF. The CDR3, as DNA: TGTGCCACCGTTCAGGACAGGGGTACCTACGAGCAGTACTTC. Based on the CDR3 plus reference TRBV18 and TRBJ2-7, the full variable domain is NAGVMQNPRHLVRRRGQEARLRCSPMKGHSHVYWYRQLPEEGLKFMVYLQKENIIDESGMPKERFSAEFPKEGPSILRIQQVVRGDSAAYFCATVQDRGTYEQYFGPGTRLTVT.

The chain combines TRBV5-6 with TRBJ2-5; 13 bases align to TRBD2. Germline CDR1 and CDR2: SGHDT and YYEEEE. V lost 1 base and J lost 1; bases outside the gene matches: 4. This CDR3 is 17 amino acids long. The CDR3 DNA sequence: TGTGCCAGCAGCTTGATGGGACTAGCGGGATTCCAAGAGACCCAGTACTTC. It yields the protein CASSLMGLAGFQETQYF.

The genes are TRBV11-3 and TRBJ2-1, with 8 bases matching TRBD1. Germline assignment: CDR1 SGHNT and CDR2 YENEEA. The V gene end was trimmed by 5 bases and the J gene end by 8 bases; junction bases not matched to a gene: 2. This CDR3 has 12 residues. CDR3 sequence (DNA): TGTGCCAGCAGCAACAGGGGGGATGAGCAGTTCTTC. Protein sequence: CASSNRGDEQFF.

V gene TRBV5-4 combines with J gene TRBJ1-1; D unclear. The CDR3 loop spans 11 amino acids. The V end was cut by 1 base, the J end by 5 bases, with 3 bases between. The germline gives CDR1 SGHNT, CDR2 YYREEE (reference sequence). The DNA of the CDR3 is TGTGCCAGCAGCTTGTCGACTGAAGCTTTCTTT. This translates into CASSLSTEAFF. The entire variable domain, with the rest obtained from reference TRBV5-4 and TRBJ1-1, is as follows: ETGVTQSPTHLIKTRGQQVTLRCSSQSGHNTVSWYQQALGQGPQFIFQYYREEENGRGNFPPRFSGLQFPNYSSELNVNALELDDSALYLCASSLSTEAFFGQGTRLTVV.

The chain employs TRBV12-5 and TRBJ1-2; D possibly corresponds to TRBD1 (6 bases). Germline CDR1 and CDR2: LGHNT and FRNRAP. V was cut by 1 base and J by 2 bases, with 17 bases left in between. The CDR3 spans 17 residues. In DNA form, the CDR3 reads TGTGCTAGTGGTTTGGAGGGGGAGTATTTACCAAACTATGGCTACACCTTC. Translated: CASGLEGEYLPNYGYTF. The variable domain in full, with the rest retrieved from reference TRBV12-5 and TRBJ1-2, is DARVTQTPRHKVTEMGQEVTMRCQPILGHNTVFWYRQTMMQGLELLAYFRNRAPLDDSGMPKDRFSAEMPDATLATLKIQPSEPRDSAVYFCASGLEGEYLPNYGYTFGSGTRLTVV.

V gene TRBV5-4 combines with J gene TRBJ1-4, with D maybe TRBD1 (5 bases). The V and J ends lost 3 bases and 8 bases respectively, with 17 bases between them. This CDR3 is built from 15 residues. Germline values: CDR1 SGHNT, CDR2 YYREEE (reference sequence). In DNA, the CDR3 is TGTGCCAGCAGCTGGGCCGCGGGGCCGGGGGAAAAACTGTTTTTT. Its translation is CASSWAAGPGEKLFF.

This chain connects TRBV6-5 to TRBJ2-5, with D possibly TRBD2 on 6 matching bases. Per germline, CDR1 MNHEY and CDR2 SVGAGI. V was shortened by 0 bases and J by 4 bases, with 15 bases between the two germline ends. The length of the CDR3 is 16 residues. This CDR3 reads CASSYSDRTGGETQYF. The CDR3, as DNA: TGTGCCAGCAGTTACTCGGACCGGACCGGGGGAGAGACCCAGTACTTC.

This clone was observed a single time. The chain links TRBV19 to TRBJ1-4; D ambiguous. The ends were cut back, 6 bases at V and 7 bases at J, with 12 bases in the middle. Germline assignment: CDR1 LNHDA and CDR2 SQIVND (reference sequence). This CDR3 region has 13 residues. The CDR3 region has the DNA TGTGCCAGTAGCATTGCTACGGTTGAAAAACTGTTTTTT. The encoded protein is CASSIATVEKLFF.

This clone was recorded only once. The chain is built from TRBV6-5 and TRBJ1-1; D is undetermined. V lost 0 bases and J lost 1, with 6 bases in between. The CDR3 spans 14 residues. Germline V gene data show CDR1 as MNHEY and CDR2 as SVGAGI. The CDR3 protein is CASSYSHWNTEAFF. In DNA, the CDR3 is TGTGCCAGCAGTTACTCTCACTGGAACACTGAAGCTTTCTTT.

This clone was observed once. One junction end disagrees with the germline gene, perhaps due to a read error. This rearrangement joins TRBV5-4 to TRBJ1-2; D remains unclear. Germline CDR1 and CDR2: SGHNT and YYREEE (reference sequence). CDR3 length: 14 residues. CDR3 residues: CASSLEWNNYGYTF. DNA of the CDR3: TGTGCCAGCAGCTTGGAGTGGAACAACTATGGTTACACCTTC.

This clone was counted once. The rearrangement uses TRBV10-3 and TRBJ2-1, with 7 bases lining up with TRBD1. Germline assignment: CDR1 ENHRY and CDR2 SYGVKD. The ends lost 3 bases at V and 8 bases at J; junction bases unmatched: 10. This CDR3 contains 15 residues. The CDR3 sequence: CAISDPGQWGDEQFF. CDR3 DNA: TGTGCCATCAGTGATCCGGGACAGTGGGGCGATGAGCAGTTCTTC.

The chain joins TRBV29-1 to TRBJ1-5, with 7 bases identical to TRBD1. The CDR3 sequence is 14 residues long. Germline loops: CDR1 SQVTM, CDR2 ANQGSEA. The V and J ends lost 4 bases and 6 bases, in that order; junction bases with no gene match: 9. The CDR3: CSVADRDGGQPQHF. CDR3 nucleotide sequence: TGCAGCGTTGCTGACAGGGACGGGGGTCAGCCCCAGCATTTT.

This chain connects TRBV2 to TRBJ1-1, with a possible D match to TRBD1 (6 bases). This CDR3 has 12 amino acids. Between the trimmed V and J ends, which lost 7 bases and 8 bases, there was a span of 14 bases. The germline CDR1 and CDR2 sequences are SNHLY and FYNNEI. The DNA for the CDR3 is TGTGCCAGCACCGAGGGGGTTCCCGAAGCTTTCTTT. It is translated as CASTEGVPEAFF.

This clone was seen more than once but under ten times. The chain combines TRBV2 with TRBJ1-5; 7 bases map to TRBD1. V lost 5 bases to trimming and J lost 0 bases; unmatched junction nucleotides: 4. The CDR3 sequence is 15 residues long. Germline CDR1 is SNHLY and CDR2 is FYNNEI. DNA of the CDR3: TGTGCCAGCAGTATGACAGGGTATAGCAATCAGCCCCAGCATTTT. It specifies CASSMTGYSNQPQHF.

The gene calls are TRBV27 and TRBJ1-2; TRBD1 aligns across 8 bases. This CDR3 has 15 amino acids. Germline V gene data show CDR1 as MNHEY and CDR2 as SMNVEV (reference sequence). J gave up 7 bases and V 6 bases, and 13 bases lay outside the gene matches. CDR3 sequence: CASRLHGQGLGGYTF. CDR3 coding DNA: TGTGCCAGCAGGCTACACGGACAGGGCTTAGGTGGCTACACCTTC.

The V and J genes are TRBV5-4 and TRBJ2-2; 7 bases map to TRBD1. The V gene's germline CDR1 is SGHNT and CDR2 YYREEE (reference sequence). The CDR3 is 17 amino acids. V gave up 4 bases and J gave up 4 bases; unmatched junction bases: 13. CDR3 nucleotide sequence: TGTGCCAGCAGCCGTAGCCCGGGACAGATTTCCACCGGGGAGCTGTTTTTT. This encodes CASSRSPGQISTGELFF.

The rearrangement joins TRBV7-9 to TRBJ2-4; the match to TRBD2 covers 8 bases. This CDR3 is 16 amino acids long. J lost 0 bases, V lost 4 bases, and 5 bases had no gene match. Germline V gene data show CDR1 as SEHNR and CDR2 as FQNEAQ (reference sequence). The CDR3 DNA sequence: TGTGCCAGCAGCTCCTTAGCGGGGCTAGCCAAAAACATTCAGTACTTC. This sequence encodes CASSSLAGLAKNIQYF.

This sequence joins TRBV5-1 and TRBJ2-7; D perhaps matches TRBD1 (6 bases). The CDR3 loop spans 14 amino acids. V lost 4 bases and J 0 bases, leaving 11 bases between the germline ends. The germline V gene has CDR1 SGHRS and CDR2 YFSETQ. Here the CDR3 DNA reads TGCGCCAGCAGCAAGACAGGAACCTCCTACGAGCAGTACTTC. It codes for CASSKTGTSYEQYF.

The chain combines TRBV19 with TRBJ2-5; 12 bases fit TRBD1. Germline CDR1 and CDR2: LNHDA and SQIVND (reference sequence). The CDR3 runs 16 residues. V lost 7 bases, J lost 4 bases, and 10 bases stayed unmatched. CDR3 in DNA: TGTGCCAGTACAGGGTCAAGGGACAGGGGGCGAGAGACCCAGTACTTC. It encodes CASTGSRDRGRETQYF.

The gene calls are TRBV5-1 and TRBJ2-7, with a possible D match to TRBD2 (5 bases). The V end lost 0 bases, the J end lost 12 bases, and 16 bases lay between the germline ends. There are 13 residues in the CDR3. Germline V lookup: CDR1 SGHRS, CDR2 YFSETQ. Here the CDR3 DNA reads TGCGCCAGCAGCTTGGCATTAGCGTCAGAACGGTACTTC. Amino acids: CASSLALASERYF.

The J gene is TRBJ1-2, the V gene TRBV4-3; a possible D gene is TRBD1 (6 bases). Per germline, CDR1 LGHNA and CDR2 YSLEER. The CDR3 spans 17 residues. V lost 7 bases and J 0 bases, leaving 21 bases between the germline ends. The CDR3 nucleotides read TGCGCCAGCACCCCAGGAGTGTTGGGGGGGCCTAACTATGGCTACACCTTC. The encoded protein is CASTPGVLGGPNYGYTF.

The V gene is TRBV7-3, the J gene TRBJ1-6; possibly TRBD1 for D (6 bases). The CDR3 is made up of 14 amino acids. Germline CDR1 and CDR2: SGHTA and FQGTGA. V lost 6 bases and J lost 10, with 16 bases in between. The chain's CDR3 is CASSQRAGESPLHF. The CDR3 DNA follows: TGTGCCAGCAGTCAAAGGGCAGGGGAATCACCCCTCCACTTT.

The chain joins TRBV30 to TRBJ1-2, with 10 nucleotides matching TRBD1. Trimming cost V 3 bases and J 8 bases; bases outside gene matches: 15. Germline CDR1 GTSNPN, CDR2 SVGIG (reference sequence). This CDR3 region has 16 residues. CDR3 protein: CAWRDPSDRGARGYTF. The CDR3 DNA is TGTGCCTGGAGAGACCCCTCGGACAGGGGGGCGCGCGGCTACACCTTC.